Listed below are T cell receptor beta chains from one sample, sequenced in a study of CD8 T cells in Susac syndrome. One entry per CDR3 protein results from TCRdb running MiXCR on the immunoSEQ multiplex PCR reads. The table records 200,000 or so distinct CDR3 sequences, roughly 94% of them present only once. Sequences were obtained from CD8+ T cells from PBMCs. The receptors shown here come from a human donor with Susac syndrome. Both conserved end residues are trimmed from each CDR3.

V gene	CDR3 protein
TRBV3-1	ASSQFGPETQY
TRBV24-1	ATSKNSNQPQH
TRBV11-1	ASSSGTGEHEQY
TRBV15	ATSGQSAYEQY
TRBV29-1	SVAGIAKNIQY
TRBV4-1	ASSQDLNRAGSLNSPLH
TRBV30	AWSNSGVYEQY
TRBV9	ASSPTGVRTYEQY
TRBV29-1	SVPGRGSNQPQH
TRBV30	AWDTSGGAVGELF
TRBV9	ASSVEGFSGDLNEQF
TRBV27	ASSGTGPVAQY
TRBV4-1	ASSQGGQGINEQY
TRBV7-2	ASSIYAGAYEQY
TRBV7-2	ASSLEVPYEQY
TRBV4-2	ASSQGDHQPQH
TRBV4-1	ASSHLGLASTDTQY
TRBV5-6	ASSSTAFGGRAF
TRBV9	ASSSGPTYEQY
TRBV7-9	ASSVGPRSGQGFQETQY
TRBV29-1	SVGRSVSPDRGTGEQF
TRBV11-2	ASTLGLFNEQF
TRBV3-1	ASSPAGGRVDEQY
TRBV20-1	SATTLERDTGELF
TRBV27	ASSLSVGEETQY
TRBV15	ATSSRAGGNTIY
TRBV7-8	ASSGKRGGRNEQF
TRBV25-1	ASSGGEHGYT